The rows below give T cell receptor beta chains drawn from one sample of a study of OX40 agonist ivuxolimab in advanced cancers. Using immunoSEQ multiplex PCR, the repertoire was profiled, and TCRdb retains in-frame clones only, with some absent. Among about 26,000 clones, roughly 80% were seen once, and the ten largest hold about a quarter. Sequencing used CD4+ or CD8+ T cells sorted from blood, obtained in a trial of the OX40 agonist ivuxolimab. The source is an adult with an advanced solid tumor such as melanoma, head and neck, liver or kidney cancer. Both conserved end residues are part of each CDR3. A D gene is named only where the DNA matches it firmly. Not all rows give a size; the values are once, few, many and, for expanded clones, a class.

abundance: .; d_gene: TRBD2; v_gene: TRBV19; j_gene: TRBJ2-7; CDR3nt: TGTGCCAGTAGTATAGATCTCTGGCGGGGGTCCTACGAGCAGTACTTC; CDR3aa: CASSIDLWRGSYEQYF
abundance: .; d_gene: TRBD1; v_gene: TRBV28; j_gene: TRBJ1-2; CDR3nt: TGTGCCAGCAGTTTGGGACAGGGGGCCTATGGCTACACCTTC; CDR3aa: CASSLGQGAYGYTF
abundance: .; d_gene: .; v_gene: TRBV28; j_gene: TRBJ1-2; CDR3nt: TGTGCCAGCAGTTTATCAACACAGGGACCCAACTATGGCTACACCTTC; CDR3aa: CASSLSTQGPNYGYTF
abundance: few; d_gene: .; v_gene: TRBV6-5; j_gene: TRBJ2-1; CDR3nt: TGTGCCAGCAGCCCTACGGGGGATGAGCAGTTCTTC; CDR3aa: CASSPTGDEQFF
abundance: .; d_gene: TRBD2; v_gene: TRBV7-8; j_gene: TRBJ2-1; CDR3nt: TGTGCCAGCAGCTTCCTAGCGGGGCTTTACAATGAGCAGTTCTTC; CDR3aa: CASSFLAGLYNEQFF
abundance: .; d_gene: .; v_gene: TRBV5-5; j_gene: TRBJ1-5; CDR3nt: TGTGCCAGCAGCTTGGGCGGGCATAGCAATCAGCCCCAGCATTTT; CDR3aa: CASSLGGHSNQPQHF
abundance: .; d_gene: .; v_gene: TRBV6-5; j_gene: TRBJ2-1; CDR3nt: TGTGCCAGCAGGGTGAGCTCCTACAATGAGCAGTTCTTC; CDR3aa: CASRVSSYNEQFF
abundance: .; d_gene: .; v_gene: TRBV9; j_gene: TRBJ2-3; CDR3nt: TGTGCCAGCAGCGCCGCCGGGACGGACACTTTCTCGCAGTATTTT; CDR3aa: CASSAAGTDTFSQYF
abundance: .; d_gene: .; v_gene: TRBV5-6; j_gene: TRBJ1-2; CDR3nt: TGTGCCAGCAGCCCGCAGGGCCTTAACTATGGCTACACCTTC; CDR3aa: CASSPQGLNYGYTF
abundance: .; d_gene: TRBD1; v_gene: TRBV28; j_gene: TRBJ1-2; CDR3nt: TGTGCCAGCAGTCCCCGGACAGGGGATCTGAACTATGGCTACACCTTC; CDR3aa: CASSPRTGDLNYGYTF
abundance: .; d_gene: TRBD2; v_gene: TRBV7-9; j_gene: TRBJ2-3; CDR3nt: TGTGCCAGCAGCTTGGTGGGACTAGCGGGACCAAGCACAGATACGCAGTATTTT; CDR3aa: CASSLVGLAGPSTDTQYF
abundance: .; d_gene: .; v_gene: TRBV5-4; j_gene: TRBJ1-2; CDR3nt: TGTGCCAGCAGCGTCCCCCAGGAGCTTAACTATGGCTACACCTTC; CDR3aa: CASSVPQELNYGYTF
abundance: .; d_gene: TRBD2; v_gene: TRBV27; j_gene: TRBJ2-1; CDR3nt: TGTGCCAGCGGCCTCCTAGCGGGAGGGATTGTTGAGCAGTTCTTC; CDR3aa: CASGLLAGGIVEQFF
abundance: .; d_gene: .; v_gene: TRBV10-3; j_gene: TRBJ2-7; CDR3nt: TGTGCCATCAGTGATTTGGCCCCGGATGAGCAGTACTTC; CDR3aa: CAISDLAPDEQYF
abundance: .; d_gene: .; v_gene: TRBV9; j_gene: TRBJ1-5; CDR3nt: TGTGCCAGCAGCGTAGGGGTCGGGGCCCAGCCCCAGCATTTT; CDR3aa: CASSVGVGAQPQHF
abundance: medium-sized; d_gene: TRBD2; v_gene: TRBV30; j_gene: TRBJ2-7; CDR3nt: TGTGCCGGGCGGGGGGAACGGGACGAGCAGTACTTC; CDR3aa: CAGRGERDEQYF
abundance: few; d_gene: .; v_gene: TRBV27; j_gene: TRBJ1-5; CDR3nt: TGTGCCAGCATTGGACGTGGGGCATCTCAGCCCCAGCATTTT; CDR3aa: CASIGRGASQPQHF
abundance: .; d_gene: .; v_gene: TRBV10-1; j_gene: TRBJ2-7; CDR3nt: TGCGCCAGCAGTGAGGGGGAGTACGAGCAGTACTTC; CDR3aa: CASSEGEYEQYF
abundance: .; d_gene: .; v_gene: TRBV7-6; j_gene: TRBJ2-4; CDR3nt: TGTGCCAGCAGCCCCCCGATGTTGGCCAAAAACATTCAGTACTTC; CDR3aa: CASSPPMLAKNIQYF
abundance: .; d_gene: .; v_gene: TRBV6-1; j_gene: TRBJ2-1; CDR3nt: TGTGCCAGCGCGGACTCACTCAGTAATGAGCAGTTCTTC; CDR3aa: CASADSLSNEQFF
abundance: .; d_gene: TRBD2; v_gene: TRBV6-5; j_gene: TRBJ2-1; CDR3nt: TGTGCCAGCAGTTACTTTGCGGGAGGGAACAATGAGCAGTTCTTC; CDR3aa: CASSYFAGGNNEQFF
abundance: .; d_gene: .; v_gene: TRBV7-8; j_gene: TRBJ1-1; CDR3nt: TGTGCCAGCAGCTTAGCCACAGTCACTGAAGCTTTCTTT; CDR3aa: CASSLATVTEAFF
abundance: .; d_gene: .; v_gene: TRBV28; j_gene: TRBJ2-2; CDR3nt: TGTGCTCTGGGGGGCGCCGGGGAGCTGTTTTTT; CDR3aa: CALGGAGELFF
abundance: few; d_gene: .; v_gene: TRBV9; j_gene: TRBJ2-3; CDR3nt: TGTGCCAGCAGCGTGGACGGCAGCACAGATACGCAGTATTTT; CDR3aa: CASSVDGSTDTQYF
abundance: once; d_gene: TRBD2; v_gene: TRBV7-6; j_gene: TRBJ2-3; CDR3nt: TGTGCCAGCAGCCCCCGGACTAGCGGGGGTATCACAGATACGCAGTATTTT; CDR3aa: CASSPRTSGGITDTQYF
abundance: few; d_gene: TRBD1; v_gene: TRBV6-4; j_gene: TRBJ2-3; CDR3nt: TGTGCCAGCAGCGTCGGACAGGAGACAGATACGCAGTATTTT; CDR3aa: CASSVGQETDTQYF
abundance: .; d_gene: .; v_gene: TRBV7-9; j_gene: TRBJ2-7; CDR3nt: TGTGCCAGCAGCTTACATACCAGGGATAGCTCCTACGAGCAGTACTTC; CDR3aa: CASSLHTRDSSYEQYF
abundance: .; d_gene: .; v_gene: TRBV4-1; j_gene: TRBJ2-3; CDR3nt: TGCGCCAGCAGCCCGGACTTCGATACGCAGTATTTT; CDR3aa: CASSPDFDTQYF
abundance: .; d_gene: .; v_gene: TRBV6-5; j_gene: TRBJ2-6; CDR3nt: TGTGCCAGCAGAGAAGGGGTCGGGGCCAACGTCCTGACTTTC; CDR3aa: CASREGVGANVLTF
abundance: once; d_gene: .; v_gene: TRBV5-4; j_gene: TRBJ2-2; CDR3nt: TGTGCCAGCAGCTCGGGCAGGAACACCGGGGAGCTGTTTTTT; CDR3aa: CASSSGRNTGELFF
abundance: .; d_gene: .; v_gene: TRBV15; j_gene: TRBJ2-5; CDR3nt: TGTGCCACCAGCAGCCCCGACCGGGGCGAAGAGACCCAGTACTTC; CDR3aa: CATSSPDRGEETQYF
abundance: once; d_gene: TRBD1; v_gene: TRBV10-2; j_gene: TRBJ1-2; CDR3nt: TGCGCCAGCAGCGGGGACAGGGAGAGAGGCTATGGCTACACCTTC; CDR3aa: CASSGDRERGYGYTF
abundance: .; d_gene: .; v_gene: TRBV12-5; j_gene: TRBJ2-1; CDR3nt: TGTGCTAGTGGTTTACCCCAATTGGAGCAGTTCTTC; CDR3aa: CASGLPQLEQFF
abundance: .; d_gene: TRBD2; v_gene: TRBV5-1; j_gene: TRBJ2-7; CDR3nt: TGCGCCAGCAGCTCCAGGAGGGGGCAGCGGGAGGTATTCTCCTACGAGCAGTACTTC; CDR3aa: CASSSRRGQREVFSYEQYF
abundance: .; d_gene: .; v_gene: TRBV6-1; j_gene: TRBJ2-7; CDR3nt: TGTGCCAGCAGAACTCCGTACGAGCAGTACTTC; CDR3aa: CASRTPYEQYF
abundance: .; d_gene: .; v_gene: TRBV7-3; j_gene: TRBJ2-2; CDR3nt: TGTGCCAGCAGCTTAACGAGTACCGCAACCGGGGAGCTGTTTTTT; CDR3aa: CASSLTSTATGELFF
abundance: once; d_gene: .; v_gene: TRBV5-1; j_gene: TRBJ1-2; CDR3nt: TGCGCCAGCAGCCAGGCGGGCGGTAACTATGGCTACACCTTC; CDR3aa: CASSQAGGNYGYTF
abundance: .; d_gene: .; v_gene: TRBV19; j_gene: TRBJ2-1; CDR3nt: TGTGCCAGTACCCCTATGGGGGGCAGCTCCTACAATGAGCAGTTCTTC; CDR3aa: CASTPMGGSSYNEQFF
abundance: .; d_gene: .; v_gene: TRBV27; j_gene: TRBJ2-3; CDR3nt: TGTGCCAGCAGTTTCATTACGGGGGCTACGGATACGCAGTATTTT; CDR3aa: CASSFITGATDTQYF
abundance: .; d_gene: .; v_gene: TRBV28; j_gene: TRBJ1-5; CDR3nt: TGTGCCAGCAGTTTAATGGGGGCTAGCAATCAGCCCCAGCATTTT; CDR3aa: CASSLMGASNQPQHF
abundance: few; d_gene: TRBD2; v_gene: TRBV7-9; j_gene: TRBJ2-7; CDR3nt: TGTGCCAGCAGCTTAAGTCTAGCGGGATTCTCCGAGCAGTACTTC; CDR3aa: CASSLSLAGFSEQYF
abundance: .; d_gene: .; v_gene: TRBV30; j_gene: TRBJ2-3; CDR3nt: TGTGCCTGGAGTCCGGGGCCTAGCACAGATACGCAGTATTTT; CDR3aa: CAWSPGPSTDTQYF
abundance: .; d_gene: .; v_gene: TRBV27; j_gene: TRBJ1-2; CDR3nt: TGTGCCAGCAGCCCGAAGGGCGCCCCTAACTATGGCTACACCTTC; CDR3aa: CASSPKGAPNYGYTF
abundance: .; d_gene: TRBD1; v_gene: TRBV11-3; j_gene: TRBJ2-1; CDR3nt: TGTGCCAGCAGCTTAGTCACAGGGGTTGGTATCTACAATGAGCAGTTCTTC; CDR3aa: CASSLVTGVGIYNEQFF
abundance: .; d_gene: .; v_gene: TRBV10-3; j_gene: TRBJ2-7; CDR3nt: TGTGCCATCAGTGAGCCCGGGACGTCCAAAGGAAAGCAGTACTTC; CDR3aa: CAISEPGTSKGKQYF
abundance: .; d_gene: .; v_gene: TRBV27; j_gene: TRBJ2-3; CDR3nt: TGTGCCAGCAGTTTCTCACCCGGGACCTGGAAAGATACGCAGTATTTT; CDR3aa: CASSFSPGTWKDTQYF
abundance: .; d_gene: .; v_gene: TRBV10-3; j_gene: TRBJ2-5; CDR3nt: TGTGCCATCAGTGAGGCTTACGGTTACCGAGAGACCCAGTACTTC; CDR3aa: CAISEAYGYRETQYF
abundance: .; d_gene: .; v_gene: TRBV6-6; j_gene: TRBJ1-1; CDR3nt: TGTGCCAGCCCAGCGAACAGGAACACTGAAGCTTTCTTT; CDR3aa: CASPANRNTEAFF
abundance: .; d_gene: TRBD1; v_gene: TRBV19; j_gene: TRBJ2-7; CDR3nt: TGTGCCAGTTCCATAGGACAGGGCGCTTCCTACGAGCAGTACTTC; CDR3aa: CASSIGQGASYEQYF
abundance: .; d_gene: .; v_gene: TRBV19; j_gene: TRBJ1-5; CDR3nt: TGTGCCAGTAGTATCGGTGGGCCCCAGCATTTT; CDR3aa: CASSIGGPQHF
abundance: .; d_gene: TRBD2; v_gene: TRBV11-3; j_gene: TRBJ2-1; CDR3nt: TGTGCCAGCAGCTCCCGGACTAGCGGGAGCTACAATGAGCAGTTCTTC; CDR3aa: CASSSRTSGSYNEQFF